These 32 T cell receptor beta chains share one sample of origin, sequenced in a study of control samples from healthy donors and cancer patients. TCRdb's copy holds only in-frame clones and misses some; the assay was immunoSEQ multiplex PCR. The top ten clones hold about 3.6% of a sample with some 29,000 clones, around 90% of them seen once. The sequenced sample was formalin-fixed, paraffin-embedded tissue. Receptor source: a female donor with melanoma.

The chain couples TRBV11-1 to TRBJ2-4; D may match TRBD1 or TRBD2 (5 bases each). The V end lost 5 bases, the J end lost 1 base, and 15 bases lay between the germline ends. From germline, CDR1 is SGHAT and CDR2 FQDESV (reference sequence). The CDR3 contains 16 residues. CDR3 nucleotides: TGTGCCAGCAGCGGGGGACGAGGGTTTGCCAAAAACATTCAGTACTTC. Translated, it gives CASSGGRGFAKNIQYF.

This rearrangement joins TRBV7-3 to TRBJ2-7, with 8 bases aligning to TRBD2. Germline lookup yields CDR1 SGHTA and CDR2 FQGTGA. CDR3 length: 15 amino acids. Germline trimming cut 2 bases from V and 2 bases from J; bases unmatched to any gene: 5. DNA for the CDR3: TGTGCCAGCAGCTTAGGAGCGGGAGCGGCCTACGAGCAGTACTTC. This encodes CASSLGAGAAYEQYF.

A remark on this clone: Within the sample, other DNA sequences also encode this same CDR3. The chain recombines TRBV4-1 with TRBJ2-5; 9 bases align to TRBD2. CDR1 is MGHRA, CDR2 YSYEKL, per germline. With 3 bases clipped from V and 5 bases from J, the junction kept 19 bases outside the gene matches. The CDR3 extends over 19 amino acids. The CDR3 bases are TGCGCCAGCAGCCAGCAACCAACCAGGGGAGCGGGAGGTCTGGAGACCCAGTACTTC. Protein sequence: CASSQQPTRGAGGLETQYF.

The rearrangement uses TRBV3-1 (or the pseudogene TRBV3-2) and TRBJ2-2; D unclear. CDR1 is LGHDT, CDR2 YNNKEL, per germline (reference sequence). This CDR3 comprises 15 residues. Trimming removed 0 bases at V and 4 bases at J, with 9 bases between. CDR3 sequence: CASSQDSLSTGELFF. The CDR3 DNA reads TGTGCCAGCAGCCAAGATAGCCTTAGCACCGGGGAGCTGTTTTTT.

V and J are TRBV19 and TRBJ1-3; D is ambiguous. Germline V lookup: CDR1 LNHDA, CDR2 SQIVND (reference sequence). Trimming took 0 bases from V and 2 from J, leaving 8 bases between them. The CDR3 has 15 residues. CDR3 protein: CASSIDAPTGNTIYF. The CDR3 coding sequence is TGTGCCAGTAGTATAGATGCACCCACTGGAAACACCATATATTTT.

The chain combines TRBV9 with TRBJ1-1, with D unresolved. This CDR3 is 14 amino acids long. Trimming took 6 bases from V and 0 from J, leaving 12 bases between them. Germline V gene sequence: CDR1 SGDLS, CDR2 YYNGEE. CDR3 nucleotide sequence: TGTGCCAGCACCCAAGACGGTCTGAACACTGAAGCTTTCTTT. This translates into CASTQDGLNTEAFF. Variable domain in full (rest from reference TRBV9 and TRBJ1-1): DSGVTQTPKHLITATGQRVTLRCSPRSGDLSVYWYQQSLDQGLQFLIQYYNGEERAKGNILERFSAQQFPDLHSELNLSSLELGDSALYFCASTQDGLNTEAFFGQGTRLTVV.

The chain couples TRBV6-6 to TRBJ1-2; 12 bases align to TRBD1. The junction had 5 bases not matched to a gene; V was cut back by 5 bases and J by 4 bases. CDR1 is MNHNY, CDR2 SVGAGI, per germline (reference sequence). The CDR3 has 15 residues. CDR3 DNA sequence: TGTGCCAGCAGTCCGGGACAGGGGGCCAGCTATGGCTACACCTTC. It yields the protein CASSPGQGASYGYTF.

The chain employs TRBV18 and TRBJ1-5; no clear D gene. This CDR3 comprises 13 residues. Germline CDR1 KGHSH, CDR2 LQKENI. Trimming removed 4 bases from V and 5 bases from J, with 9 bases in between. The CDR3 here is CASSLHPHQPQHF. CDR3 nucleotides: TGTGCCAGCTCACTCCACCCCCATCAGCCCCAGCATTTT.

As concerns this clone: At one boundary the junction diverges from the germline segment, which might be a read error. The chain uses TRBV11-2 and TRBJ2-7; possibly TRBD1 for D (6 bases). The CDR3 spans 13 residues. Germline CDR1 reads SGHAT; CDR2 reads FQNNGV. DNA for the CDR3: TGTGCCAGCAGCCTAGAGGGGGCCTACGAGCAGTACTTC. It codes for CASSLEGAYEQYF.

This chain links TRBV3-1 (or the pseudogene TRBV3-2) with TRBJ2-1, with 7 bases identical to TRBD1. Losses at the gene ends were 4 bases for V and 13 bases for J; bases not matched to a gene: 4. Germline assignment: CDR1 LGHDT and CDR2 YNNKEL (reference sequence). The CDR3 has 11 amino acids. CDR3 nucleotide sequence: TGTGCCAGCAGCCGTCGGGACAGCCAGTTCTTC. Translated, it gives CASSRRDSQFF.

The rearrangement joins TRBV7-6 to TRBJ2-7; 8 nucleotides match TRBD2. Germline CDR1 reads SGHVS; CDR2 reads FNYEAQ. This CDR3 is built from 15 residues. V trimming: 1 base; J trimming: 3 bases; junction bases outside the gene matches: 5. CDR3 coding DNA: TGTGCCAGCAGCTTAGAGACTAGCGTAAGCTACGAGCAGTACTTC. Its protein product is CASSLETSVSYEQYF.

The chain joins TRBV5-8 to TRBJ1-1; no clear D. The CDR3 spans 13 residues. Looked up from germline, CDR1 is SGHTS and CDR2 is YDEGEE. With 2 bases removed from V and 1 base from J, the gap between germline ends came to 6 bases. DNA for the CDR3: TGTGCCAGCAGCTTCTACACGAACACTGAAGCTTTCTTT. Protein: CASSFYTNTEAFF.

This clone occurred once. This sequence joins TRBV5-5 and TRBJ2-1, with TRBD1 matching over 11 bases. This CDR3 has 15 amino acids. CDR1 is SGHKS, CDR2 YYEKEE, per germline (reference sequence). Germline trimming cut 6 bases from V and 12 bases from J; bases unmatched to any gene: 14. CDR3 sequence reads: CASNEAGTGGSRQFF. The DNA for the CDR3 is TGTGCCAGCAACGAAGCCGGGACAGGGGGATCGCGGCAGTTCTTC.

The sample holds a few counts of this clone. The V call is TRBV2, the J call TRBJ1-1, with a tentative D call TRBD1 (6 bases). The V gene's germline CDR1 is SNHLY and CDR2 FYNNEI. With 7 bases removed from V and 8 bases from J, the gap between germline ends came to 26 bases. This CDR3 region has 16 residues. Here the CDR3 reads CASIHPGAEREGEAFF. The CDR3 DNA reads TGTGCCAGCATCCACCCGGGGGCGGAGCGCGAGGGGGAAGCTTTCTTT.

The chain links TRBV27 to TRBJ1-1; D unclear. Germline V gene sequence: CDR1 MNHEY, CDR2 SMNVEV (reference sequence). Trimming stripped 3 bases from V and 5 bases from J, with 10 bases between. This CDR3 spans 13 amino acids. Here the CDR3 DNA reads TGTGCCAGCAGTTTTCGTACCCTAACTGAAGCTTTCTTT. This gives the protein CASSFRTLTEAFF.

The chain joins TRBV6-5 to TRBJ1-2; D uncertain. CDR1 is MNHEY, CDR2 SVGAGI, per germline. The CDR3 is 13 amino acids. The V end lost 6 bases, the J end lost 5 bases, and 13 bases lay between the germline ends. The chain's CDR3 is CASSPTAEYGYTF. The CDR3 DNA reads as TGTGCCAGCAGCCCGACGGCGGAGTATGGCTACACCTTC.

The rearrangement uses TRBV15 and TRBJ1-6, with 9 bases aligning to TRBD1. Germline loops: CDR1 LNHNV, CDR2 YYDKDF (reference sequence). There are 13 residues in the CDR3. With V trimmed by 7 bases and J by 10 bases, 5 bases remained unmatched. The CDR3 protein is CATNRDRVSPLHF. CDR3 sequence (DNA): TGTGCCACCAACCGGGACAGGGTGTCACCCCTCCACTTT.

In the case of this clone: This same CDR3 is encoded by further DNA sequences in the sample. In nucleotides, the CDR3 is TGCGCCAGCAGCTCCCAAGAGACCCAGTACTTC. It specifies CASSSQETQYF. This sequence joins TRBV5-1 and TRBJ2-5; D uncertain. Germline CDR1 and CDR2: SGHRS and YFSETQ. The CDR3 length is 11 residues. V was shortened by 3 bases and J by 1 base, with 1 base between the two germline ends.

V usage is TRBV5-5 and J usage is TRBJ2-1; D is perhaps TRBD1 (6 bases). Trimming removed 2 bases from V and 3 bases from J, with 12 bases in between. The CDR3 has 15 amino acids. Germline loops: CDR1 SGHKS, CDR2 YYEKEE (reference sequence). CDR3: CASSFARDNYNEQFF. The DNA for the CDR3 is TGTGCCAGCAGCTTCGCCCGGGACAACTACAATGAGCAGTTCTTC.

The V and J genes are TRBV5-5 and TRBJ2-6; D unresolved. This CDR3 region has 15 residues. CDR1 SGHKS and CDR2 YYEKEE come from the germline V gene (reference sequence). The V end lost 5 bases, the J end lost 1 base, and 10 bases lay between the germline ends. The CDR3 bases are TGTGCCAGCAGTTTTGGAGTATCTGGGGCCAACGTCCTGACTTTC. Its translation: CASSFGVSGANVLTF.

The V and J genes are TRBV2 and TRBJ2-7; D call uncertain. This CDR3 is built from 13 residues. The germline V gene encodes CDR1 SNHLY and CDR2 FYNNEI. With 2 bases removed from V and 4 bases from J, the gap between germline ends came to 9 bases. The CDR3 spells CASSELGKYEQYF. The CDR3 region has the DNA TGTGCCAGCAGTGAATTGGGGAAATACGAGCAGTACTTC. The whole variable domain, remainder taken from reference TRBV2 and TRBJ2-7, is EPEVTQTPSHQVTQMGQEVILRCVPISNHLYFYWYRQILGQKVEFLVSFYNNEISEKSEIFDDQFSVERPDGSNFTLKIRSTKLEDSAMYFCASSELGKYEQYFGPGTRLTVT.

This chain links TRBV2 with TRBJ2-7, with a weak D call TRBD2 (6 bases). The CDR3 runs to 12 residues. Per the germline V gene, CDR1 is SNHLY and CDR2 is FYNNEI. Trimming pared 8 bases from V and 2 bases from J, leaving 10 bases between. CDR3 protein: CASAGRAYEQYF. CDR3 in DNA: TGTGCCAGCGCGGGACGGGCCTACGAGCAGTACTTC.

CDR3 sequence (DNA): TGTGCCAGCAGTCAGCCGACACGCCGCTTCGATGGCTACACCTTC. Translating it yields CASSQPTRRFDGYTF. The chain carries TRBV6-2 or TRBV6-3 and TRBJ1-2, with D hard to call. Germline V gene lookup returns CDR1 MNHEY and CDR2 SVGEGT. V lost 5 bases to trimming and J lost 6 bases, with 19 bases between them. The CDR3 is made up of 15 amino acids.

The chain recombines TRBV7-9 with TRBJ1-1; D not certain. This CDR3 is 14 amino acids long. Germline values: CDR1 SEHNR, CDR2 FQNEAQ (reference sequence). The V end lost 1 base, the J end lost 7 bases, and 13 bases lay between the germline ends. The CDR3 spells CASSLGPGSLEAFF. The DNA for the CDR3 is TGTGCCAGCAGCTTAGGTCCTGGCAGCCTTGAAGCTTTCTTT.

This chain connects TRBV6-6 to TRBJ1-5; unclear D gene. Trimming stripped 2 bases from V and 8 bases from J, with 13 bases between. Looked up from germline, CDR1 is MNHNY and CDR2 is SVGAGI (reference sequence). This CDR3 has 14 residues. Here the CDR3 DNA reads TGTGCCAGCAGTTACCGTGGTCCAAGGGAGCCCCAGCATTTT. Protein sequence: CASSYRGPREPQHF.

The chain employs TRBV3-1 (or the pseudogene TRBV3-2) and TRBJ2-1; TRBD2 matches at 9 bases. This CDR3 contains 16 residues. Trimming cost V 1 base and J 9 bases; bases outside gene matches: 10. CDR1 is LGHDT, CDR2 YNNKEL, per germline (reference sequence). The CDR3: CASSQVRAGGRGEQFF. The DNA for the CDR3 is TGTGCCAGCAGCCAAGTAAGAGCGGGAGGCCGGGGTGAGCAGTTCTTC.

The chain employs TRBV7-8 and TRBJ1-5, with D possibly being TRBD1 (5 bases). The CDR3 spans 14 residues. V lost 4 bases and J 6 bases, leaving 13 bases between the germline ends. In germline, CDR1 is SGHVS, CDR2 FQNEAQ. CDR3 amino acids: CASSSGTPSQPQHF. CDR3 DNA sequence: TGTGCCAGCAGCTCAGGGACCCCTTCTCAGCCCCAGCATTTT.

The chain links TRBV9 to TRBJ2-1; D perhaps matches TRBD2 (6 bases). There are 17 residues in the CDR3. In germline, CDR1 is SGDLS, CDR2 YYNGEE. The V end lost 0 bases, the J end lost 3 bases, and 16 bases lay between the germline ends. CDR3 DNA: TGTGCCAGCAGCGTAGCCCCCGTGGAGGGAGGCTACAATGAGCAGTTCTTC. Translated, it gives CASSVAPVEGGYNEQFF.

The chain links TRBV2 to TRBJ1-1; TRBD1 matches 8 bases. The CDR3 is 12 amino acids. J was trimmed by 7 bases and V by 5 bases; bases with no gene match: 3. Germline lookup yields CDR1 SNHLY and CDR2 FYNNEI. CDR3 loop: CASSITGGEAFF. CDR3 nucleotides: TGTGCCAGCAGTATTACAGGGGGTGAAGCTTTCTTT. The whole variable domain, remainder taken from reference TRBV2 and TRBJ1-1, is EPEVTQTPSHQVTQMGQEVILRCVPISNHLYFYWYRQILGQKVEFLVSFYNNEISEKSEIFDDQFSVERPDGSNFTLKIRSTKLEDSAMYFCASSITGGEAFFGQGTRLTVV.

The rearrangement links TRBV11-2 to TRBJ2-1; tentative D call: TRBD2 (5 bases). This CDR3 has 14 amino acids. The V and J ends lost 4 bases and 4 bases respectively, with 11 bases between them. Germline CDR1 reads SGHAT; CDR2 reads FQNNGV. DNA for the CDR3: TGTGCCAGCAGCTCAGAACTAGATTACAATGAGCAGTTCTTC. It encodes CASSSELDYNEQFF.

The sample holds one count of this clone. The chain joins TRBV3-1 (or the pseudogene TRBV3-2) to TRBJ1-2; D perhaps matches TRBD1 (5 bases). With 3 bases removed from V and 4 bases from J, the gap between germline ends came to 9 bases. This CDR3 has 13 residues. Germline assignment: CDR1 LGHDT and CDR2 YNNKEL (reference sequence). CDR3 nucleotide sequence: TGTGCCAGCAGCCATGGGACGTCCTATGGCTACACCTTC. Amino acid sequence: CASSHGTSYGYTF.

Comment on this clone: At one boundary the junction diverges from the germline segment, which might be a read error. The CDR3 coding sequence is TGTGCCAGTAGCTTAGAGAACAGAATTACCGGGGAGCTGTTTTTT. Translation: CASSLENRITGELFF. The gene calls are TRBV7-8 and TRBJ2-2; no clear D gene. Germline V CDR1 and CDR2: SGHVS, FQNEAQ. The CDR3 has 15 residues.